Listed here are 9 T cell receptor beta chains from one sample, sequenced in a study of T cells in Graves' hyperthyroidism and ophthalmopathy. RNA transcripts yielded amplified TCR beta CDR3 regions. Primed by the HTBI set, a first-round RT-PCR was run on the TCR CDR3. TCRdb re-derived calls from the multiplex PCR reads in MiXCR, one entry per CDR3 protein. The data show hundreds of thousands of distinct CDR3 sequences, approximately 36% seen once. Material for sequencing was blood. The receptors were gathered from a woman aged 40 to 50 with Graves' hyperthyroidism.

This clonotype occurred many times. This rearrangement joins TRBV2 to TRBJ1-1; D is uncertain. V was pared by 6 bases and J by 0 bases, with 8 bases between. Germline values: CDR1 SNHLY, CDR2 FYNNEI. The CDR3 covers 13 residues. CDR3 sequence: CASRDDMNTEAFF. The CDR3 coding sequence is TGTGCCAGCAGGGACGACATGAACACTGAAGCTTTCTTT.

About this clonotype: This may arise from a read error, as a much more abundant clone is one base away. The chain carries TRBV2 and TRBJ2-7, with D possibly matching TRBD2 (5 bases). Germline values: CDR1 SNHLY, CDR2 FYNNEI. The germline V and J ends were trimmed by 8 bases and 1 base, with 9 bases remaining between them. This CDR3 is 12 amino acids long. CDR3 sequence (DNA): TGTGCCAGCGTCGGGGAATCCTACGAGCAGTACTTC. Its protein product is CASVGESYEQYF.

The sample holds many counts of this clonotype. CDR3 residues: CASSRAIRYEQYF. CDR3 nucleotides: TGTGCCAGCAGCCGGGCCATTCGGTACGAGCAGTACTTC. The gene calls are TRBV7-9 and TRBJ2-7; D not resolved. Per germline, CDR1 SEHNR and CDR2 FQNEAQ (reference sequence). The CDR3 sequence is 13 residues long. Deletions cut 5 bases from V and 4 bases from J, with 12 bases between.

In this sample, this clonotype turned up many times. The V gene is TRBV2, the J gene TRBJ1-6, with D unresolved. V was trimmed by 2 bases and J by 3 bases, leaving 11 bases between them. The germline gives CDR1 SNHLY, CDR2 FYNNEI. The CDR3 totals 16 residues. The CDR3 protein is CASSEYGRIYNSPLHF. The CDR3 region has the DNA TGTGCCAGCAGTGAATATGGCAGGATCTATAATTCACCCCTCCACTTT.

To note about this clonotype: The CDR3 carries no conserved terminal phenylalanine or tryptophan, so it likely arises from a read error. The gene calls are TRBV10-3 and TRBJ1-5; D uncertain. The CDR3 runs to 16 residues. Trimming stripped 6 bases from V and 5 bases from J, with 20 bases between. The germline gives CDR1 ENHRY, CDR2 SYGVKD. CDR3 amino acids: CAIRLTAMVRDQPQHL. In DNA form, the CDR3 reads TGTGCCATCAGGCTAACCGCGATGGTGAGGGATCAGCCCCAGCATCTT.

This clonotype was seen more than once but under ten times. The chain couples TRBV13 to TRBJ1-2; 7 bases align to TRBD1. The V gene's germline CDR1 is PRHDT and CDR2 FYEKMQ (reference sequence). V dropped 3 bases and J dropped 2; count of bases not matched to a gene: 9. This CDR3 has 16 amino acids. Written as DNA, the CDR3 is TGTGCCAGCAGCTTTTTTGTGAGACAGGGAAACTATGGCTACACCTTC. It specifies CASSFFVRQGNYGYTF. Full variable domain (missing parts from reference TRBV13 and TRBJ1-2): AAGVIQSPRHLIKEKRETATLKCYPIPRHDTVYWYQQGPGQDPQFLISFYEKMQSDKGSIPDRFSAQQFSDYHSELNMSSLELGDSALYFCASSFFVRQGNYGYTFGSGTRLTVV.

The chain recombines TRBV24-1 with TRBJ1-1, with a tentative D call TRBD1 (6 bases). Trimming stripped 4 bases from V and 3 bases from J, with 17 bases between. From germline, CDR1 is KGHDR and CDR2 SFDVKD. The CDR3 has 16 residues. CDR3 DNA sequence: TGTGCCACCAGTGACCCCCAGTCCGGGGGGCACACTGAAGCTTTCTTT. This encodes CATSDPQSGGHTEAFF.

CDR3 in amino acids: CASSFRSGGETQYF. The CDR3 bases are TGTGCCAGCAGTTTCAGGTCCGGGGGAGAGACCCAGTACTTC. The rearrangement uses TRBV28 and TRBJ2-5; TRBD2 is a possible D gene (6 bases). Trimming stripped 3 bases from V and 4 bases from J, with 12 bases between. This CDR3 comprises 14 residues. Germline V CDR1 and CDR2: MDHEN, SYDVKM.

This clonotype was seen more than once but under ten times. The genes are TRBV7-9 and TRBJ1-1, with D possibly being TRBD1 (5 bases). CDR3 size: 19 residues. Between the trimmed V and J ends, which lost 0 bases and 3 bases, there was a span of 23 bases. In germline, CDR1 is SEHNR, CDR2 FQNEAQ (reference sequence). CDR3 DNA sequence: TGTGCCAGCAGCTTAGCGCCGGGGGTTGGGAAGAACTGGTACACTGAAGCTTTCTTT. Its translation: CASSLAPGVGKNWYTEAFF.